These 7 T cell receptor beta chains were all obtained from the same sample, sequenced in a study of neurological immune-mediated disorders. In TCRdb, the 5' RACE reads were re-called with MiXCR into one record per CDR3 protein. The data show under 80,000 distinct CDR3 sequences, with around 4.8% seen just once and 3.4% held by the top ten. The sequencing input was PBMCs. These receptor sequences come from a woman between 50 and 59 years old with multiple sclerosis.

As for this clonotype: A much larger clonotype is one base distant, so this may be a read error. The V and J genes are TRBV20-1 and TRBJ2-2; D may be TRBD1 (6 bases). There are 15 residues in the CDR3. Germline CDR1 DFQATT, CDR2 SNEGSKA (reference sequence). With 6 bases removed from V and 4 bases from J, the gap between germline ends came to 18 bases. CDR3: CSALGGRRGTGELFF. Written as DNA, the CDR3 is TGCAGTGCCCTAGGGGGACGGAGAGGCACCGGGGAGCTGTTTTTT.

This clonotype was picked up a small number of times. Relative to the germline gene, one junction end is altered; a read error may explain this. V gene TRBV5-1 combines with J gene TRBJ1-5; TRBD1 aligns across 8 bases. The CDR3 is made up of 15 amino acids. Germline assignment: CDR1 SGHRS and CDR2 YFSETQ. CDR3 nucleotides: TGCGCCAGCAGCGTCGGGGACAGGTCAGATCAGCCCCAGAATTTT. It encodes CASSVGDRSDQPQNF.

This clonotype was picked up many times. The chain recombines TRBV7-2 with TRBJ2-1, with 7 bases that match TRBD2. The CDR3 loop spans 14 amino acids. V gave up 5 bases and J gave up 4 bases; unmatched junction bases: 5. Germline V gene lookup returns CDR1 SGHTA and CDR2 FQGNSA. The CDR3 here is CASSPGLTYNEQFF. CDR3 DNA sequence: TGTGCCAGCAGCCCGGGACTAACATACAATGAGCAGTTCTTC.

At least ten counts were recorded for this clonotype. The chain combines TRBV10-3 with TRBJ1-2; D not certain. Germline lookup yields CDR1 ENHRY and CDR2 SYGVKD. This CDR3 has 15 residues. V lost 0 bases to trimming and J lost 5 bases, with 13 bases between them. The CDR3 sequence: CAISESVDLVYGYTF. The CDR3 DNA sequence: TGTGCCATCAGTGAGTCGGTGGACTTGGTTTATGGCTACACCTTC.

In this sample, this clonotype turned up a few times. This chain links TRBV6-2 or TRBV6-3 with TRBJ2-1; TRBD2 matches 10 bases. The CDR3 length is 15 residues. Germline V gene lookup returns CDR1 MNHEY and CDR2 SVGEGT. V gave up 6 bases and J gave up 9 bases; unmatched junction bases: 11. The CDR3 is CASSLPLAGVFEQFF. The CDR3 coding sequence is TGTGCCAGCAGCCTTCCCCTAGCGGGGGTATTTGAGCAGTTCTTC.

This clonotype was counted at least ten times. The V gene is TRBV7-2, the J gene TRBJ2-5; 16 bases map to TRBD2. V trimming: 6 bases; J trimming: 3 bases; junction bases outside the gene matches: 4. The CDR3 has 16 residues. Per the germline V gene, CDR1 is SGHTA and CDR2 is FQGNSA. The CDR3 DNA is TGTGCCAGCAGAAAAGGGACTAGCGGGGGGGAAGAGACCCAGTACTTC. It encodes CASRKGTSGGEETQYF.

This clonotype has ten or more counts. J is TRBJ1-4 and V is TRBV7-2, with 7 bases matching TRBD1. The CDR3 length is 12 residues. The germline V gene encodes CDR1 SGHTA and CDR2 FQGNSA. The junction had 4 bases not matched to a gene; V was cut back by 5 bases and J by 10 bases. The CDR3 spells CASSQDRLKLFF. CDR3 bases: TGTGCCAGCAGCCAGGACAGGTTAAAACTGTTTTTT. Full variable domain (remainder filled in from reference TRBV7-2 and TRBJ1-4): GAGVSQSPSNKVTEKGKDVELRCDPISGHTALYWYRQSLGQGLEFLIYFQGNSAPDKSGLPSDRFSAERTGGSVSTLTIQRTQQEDSAVYLCASSQDRLKLFFGSGTQLSVL.